A single sample is the source of the 6 T cell receptor beta chains below, sequenced in a study of T cells of healthy individuals. TCRdb called the 5' RACE reads again in MiXCR, with one record for every CDR3 protein. This sample has 60,000 to 75,000 distinct CDR3 sequences; 16% occur once, and the top ten carry around 4.7%. The receptor source for this set is a human donor in good health.

This clonotype was seen at least ten times. The chain carries TRBV5-6 and TRBJ1-2; D gene ambiguous. In germline, CDR1 is SGHDT, CDR2 YYEEEE. The CDR3 loop spans 15 amino acids. Trimming left V 0 bases short and J 5 bases short, with 14 bases between. CDR3 DNA sequence: TGTGCCAGCAGCTTGGTAGCAGGTGGAGAGTATGGCTACACCTTC. Protein product: CASSLVAGGEYGYTF.

The V gene is TRBV27, the J gene TRBJ1-4, with D tentatively TRBD1 (5 bases). Germline V gene data show CDR1 as MNHEY and CDR2 as SMNVEV (reference sequence). CDR3 length equals 15 residues. The V gene lost 0 bases and the J gene lost 4 bases, with 9 bases spanning the gap. The CDR3 DNA follows: TGTGCCAGCAGTTTATCGGGGGACGTTAATGAAAAACTGTTTTTT. Amino acids: CASSLSGDVNEKLFF.

In this sample, this clonotype turned up many times. J is TRBJ1-4 and V is TRBV7-9; D is unresolved. The V end lost 5 bases, the J end lost 7 bases, and 8 bases lay between the germline ends. The length of the CDR3 is 12 residues. Germline assignment: CDR1 SEHNR and CDR2 FQNEAQ (reference sequence). CDR3 residues: CASSPNAEKLFF. DNA of the CDR3: TGTGCCAGCAGCCCCAACGCTGAAAAACTGTTTTTT.

This clonotype appeared many times. The chain couples TRBV10-3 to TRBJ1-2; D perhaps matches TRBD1 (6 bases). The CDR3 loop spans 13 amino acids. Germline CDR1 reads ENHRY; CDR2 reads SYGVKD. Trimming took off 6 bases at V and 3 bases at J, with 11 bases between the two ends. As DNA, the CDR3 is TGTGCCATCAGCGATTCAGGGGACTATGGCTACACCTTC. Protein product: CAISDSGDYGYTF.

The sample holds many counts of this clonotype. This chain connects TRBV29-1 to TRBJ2-1; D not resolved. Germline CDR1 and CDR2: SQVTM and ANQGSEA. The CDR3 spans 13 residues. Trimming removed 7 bases from V and 0 bases from J, with 10 bases in between. CDR3 DNA sequence: TGCAGCGGTAGGCTCCTCTCCTACAATGAGCAGTTCTTC. Encoded protein: CSGRLLSYNEQFF.

This clonotype has at least ten counts. CDR3 sequence: CASSTPEGKPQHF. The CDR3 DNA follows: TGTGCCAGCAGCACCCCCGAGGGGAAGCCCCAGCATTTT. V gene TRBV25-1 combines with J gene TRBJ1-5; a possible D gene is TRBD1 (5 bases). CDR3 length equals 13 residues. The germline V gene encodes CDR1 MGHDK and CDR2 SYGVNS. V was cut by 6 bases and J by 8 bases, with 14 bases left in between.